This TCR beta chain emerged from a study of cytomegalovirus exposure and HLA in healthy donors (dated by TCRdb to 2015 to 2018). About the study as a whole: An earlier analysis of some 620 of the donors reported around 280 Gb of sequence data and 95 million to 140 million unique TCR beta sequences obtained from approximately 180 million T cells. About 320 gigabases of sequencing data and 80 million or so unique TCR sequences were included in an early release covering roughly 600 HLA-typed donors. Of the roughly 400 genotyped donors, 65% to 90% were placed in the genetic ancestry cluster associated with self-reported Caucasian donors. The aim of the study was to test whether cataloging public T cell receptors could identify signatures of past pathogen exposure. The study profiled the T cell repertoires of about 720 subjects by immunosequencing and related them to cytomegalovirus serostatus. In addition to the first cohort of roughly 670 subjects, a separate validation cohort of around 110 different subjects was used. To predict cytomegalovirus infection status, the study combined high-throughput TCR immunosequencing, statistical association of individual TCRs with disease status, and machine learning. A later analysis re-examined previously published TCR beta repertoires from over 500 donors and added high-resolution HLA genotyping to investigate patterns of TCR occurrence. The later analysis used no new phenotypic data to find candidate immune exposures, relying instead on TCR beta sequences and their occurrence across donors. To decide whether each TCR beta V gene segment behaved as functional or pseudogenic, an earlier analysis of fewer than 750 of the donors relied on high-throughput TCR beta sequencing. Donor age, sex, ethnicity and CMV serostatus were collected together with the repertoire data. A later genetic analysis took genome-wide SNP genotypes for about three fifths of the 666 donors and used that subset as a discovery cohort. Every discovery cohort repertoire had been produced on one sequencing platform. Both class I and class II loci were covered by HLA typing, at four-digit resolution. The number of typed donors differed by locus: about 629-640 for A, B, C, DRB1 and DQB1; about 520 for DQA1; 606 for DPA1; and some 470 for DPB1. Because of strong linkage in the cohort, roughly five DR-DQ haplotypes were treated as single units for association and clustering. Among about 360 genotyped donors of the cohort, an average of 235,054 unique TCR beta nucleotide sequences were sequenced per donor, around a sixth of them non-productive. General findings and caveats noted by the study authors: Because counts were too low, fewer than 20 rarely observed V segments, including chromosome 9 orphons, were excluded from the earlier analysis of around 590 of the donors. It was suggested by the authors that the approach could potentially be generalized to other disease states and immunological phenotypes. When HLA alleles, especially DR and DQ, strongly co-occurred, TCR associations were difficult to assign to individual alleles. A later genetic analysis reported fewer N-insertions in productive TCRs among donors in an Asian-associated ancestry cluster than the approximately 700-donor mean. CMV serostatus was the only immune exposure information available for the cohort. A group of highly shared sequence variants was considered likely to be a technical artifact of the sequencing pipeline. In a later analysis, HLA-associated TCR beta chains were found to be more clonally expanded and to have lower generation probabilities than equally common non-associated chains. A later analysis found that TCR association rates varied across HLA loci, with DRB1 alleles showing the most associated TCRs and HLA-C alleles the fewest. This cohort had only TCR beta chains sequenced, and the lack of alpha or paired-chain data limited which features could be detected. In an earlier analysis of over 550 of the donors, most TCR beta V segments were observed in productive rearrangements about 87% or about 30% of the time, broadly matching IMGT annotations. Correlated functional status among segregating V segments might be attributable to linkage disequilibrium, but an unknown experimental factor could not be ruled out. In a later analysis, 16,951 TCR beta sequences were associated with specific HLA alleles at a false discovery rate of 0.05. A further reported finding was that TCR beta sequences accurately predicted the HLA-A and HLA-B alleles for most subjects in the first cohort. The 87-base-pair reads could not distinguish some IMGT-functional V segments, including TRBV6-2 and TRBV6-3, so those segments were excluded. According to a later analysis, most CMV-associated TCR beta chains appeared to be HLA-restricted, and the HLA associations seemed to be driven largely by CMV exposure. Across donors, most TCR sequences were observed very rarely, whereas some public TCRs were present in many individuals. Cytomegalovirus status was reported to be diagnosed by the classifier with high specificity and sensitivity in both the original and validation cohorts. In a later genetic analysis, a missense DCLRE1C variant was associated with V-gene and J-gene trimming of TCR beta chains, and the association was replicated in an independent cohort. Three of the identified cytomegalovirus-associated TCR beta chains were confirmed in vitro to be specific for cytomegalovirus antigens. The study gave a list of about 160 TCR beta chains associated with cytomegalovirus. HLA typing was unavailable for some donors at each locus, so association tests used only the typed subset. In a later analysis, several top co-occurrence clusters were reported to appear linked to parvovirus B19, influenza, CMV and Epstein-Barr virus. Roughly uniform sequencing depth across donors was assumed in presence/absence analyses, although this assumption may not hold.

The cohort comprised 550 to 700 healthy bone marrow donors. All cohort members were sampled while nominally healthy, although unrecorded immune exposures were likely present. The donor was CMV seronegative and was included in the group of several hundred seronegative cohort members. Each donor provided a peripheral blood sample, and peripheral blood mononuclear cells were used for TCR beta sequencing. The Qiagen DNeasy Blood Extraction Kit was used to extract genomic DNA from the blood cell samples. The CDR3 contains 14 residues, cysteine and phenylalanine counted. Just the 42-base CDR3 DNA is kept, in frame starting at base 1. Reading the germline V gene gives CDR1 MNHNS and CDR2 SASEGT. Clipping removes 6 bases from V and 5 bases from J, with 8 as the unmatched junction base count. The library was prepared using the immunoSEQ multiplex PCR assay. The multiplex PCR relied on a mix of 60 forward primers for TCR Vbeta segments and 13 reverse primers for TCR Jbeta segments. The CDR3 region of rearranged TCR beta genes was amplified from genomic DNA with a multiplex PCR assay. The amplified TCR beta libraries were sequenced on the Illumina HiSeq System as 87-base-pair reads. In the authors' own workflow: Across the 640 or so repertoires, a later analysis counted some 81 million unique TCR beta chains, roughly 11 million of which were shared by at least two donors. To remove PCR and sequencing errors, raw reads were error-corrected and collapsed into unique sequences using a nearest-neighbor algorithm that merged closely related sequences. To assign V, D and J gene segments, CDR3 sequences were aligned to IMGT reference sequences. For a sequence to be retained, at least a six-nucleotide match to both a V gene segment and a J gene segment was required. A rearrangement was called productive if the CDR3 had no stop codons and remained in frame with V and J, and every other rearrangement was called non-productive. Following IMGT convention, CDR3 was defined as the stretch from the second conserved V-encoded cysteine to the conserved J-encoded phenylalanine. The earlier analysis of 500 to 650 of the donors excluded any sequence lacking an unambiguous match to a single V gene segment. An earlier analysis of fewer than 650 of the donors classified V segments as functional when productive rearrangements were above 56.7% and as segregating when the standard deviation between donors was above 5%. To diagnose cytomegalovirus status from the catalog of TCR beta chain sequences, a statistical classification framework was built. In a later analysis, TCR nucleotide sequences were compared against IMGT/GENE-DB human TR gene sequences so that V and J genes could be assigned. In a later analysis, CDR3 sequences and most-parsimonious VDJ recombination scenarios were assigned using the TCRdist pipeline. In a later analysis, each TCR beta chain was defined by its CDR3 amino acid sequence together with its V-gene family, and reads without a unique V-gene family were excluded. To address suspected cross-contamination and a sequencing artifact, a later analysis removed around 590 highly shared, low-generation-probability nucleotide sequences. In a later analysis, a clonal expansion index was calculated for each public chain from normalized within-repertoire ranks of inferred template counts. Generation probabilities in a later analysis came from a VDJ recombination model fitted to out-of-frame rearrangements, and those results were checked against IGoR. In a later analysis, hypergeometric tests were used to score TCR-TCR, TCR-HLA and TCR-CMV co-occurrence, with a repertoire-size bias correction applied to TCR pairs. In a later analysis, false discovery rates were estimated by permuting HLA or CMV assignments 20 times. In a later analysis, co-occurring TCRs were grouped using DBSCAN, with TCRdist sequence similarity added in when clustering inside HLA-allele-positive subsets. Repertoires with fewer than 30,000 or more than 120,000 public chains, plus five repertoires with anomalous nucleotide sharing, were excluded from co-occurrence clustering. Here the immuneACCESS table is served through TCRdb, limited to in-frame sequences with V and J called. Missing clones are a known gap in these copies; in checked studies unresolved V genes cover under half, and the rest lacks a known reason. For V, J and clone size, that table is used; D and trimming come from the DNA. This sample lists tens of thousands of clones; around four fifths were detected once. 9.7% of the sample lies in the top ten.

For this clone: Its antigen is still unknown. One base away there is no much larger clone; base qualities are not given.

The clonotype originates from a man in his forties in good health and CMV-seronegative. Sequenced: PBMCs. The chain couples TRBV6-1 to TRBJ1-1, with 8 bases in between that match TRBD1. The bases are TGTGCCAGCAGCCCCACAGGGGGAAGGACTGAAGCTTTCTTT. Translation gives CASSPTGGRTEAFF.